One and the same sample provided the 26 T cell receptor beta chains below, sequenced in a study of T cell responses to AZD1222 COVID-19 vaccine. The protocol was immunoSEQ multiplex PCR, while the TCRdb copy is restricted to in-frame clones and leaves out a portion. The table lists approximately 60,000 clones, roughly 80% of them singletons. The source material was peripheral blood, sampled on day 0 of AZD1222 vaccination. The source is an adult in good health.

The rearrangement uses TRBV11-2 and TRBJ2-7; D gene uncertain. The CDR3 spans 14 residues. The germline V gene encodes CDR1 SGHAT and CDR2 FQNNGV. V lost 4 bases to trimming and J lost 7 bases, with 17 bases between them. This CDR3 reads CASSSHGFLYEQYF. The DNA for the CDR3 is TGTGCCAGCAGCTCCCACGGGTTCCTCTATGAGCAGTACTTC.

The chain joins TRBV7-9 to TRBJ2-1; D unresolved. Germline CDR1 and CDR2: SEHNR and FQNEAQ (reference sequence). This CDR3 region has 17 residues. V lost 1 base to trimming and J lost 3 bases, with 16 bases between them. The CDR3 DNA is TGTGCCAGCAGCTTAGAGATAATAGGGCAAAACTACAATGAGCAGTTCTTC. Translating it yields CASSLEIIGQNYNEQFF.

This clone has only a few counts. This chain uses TRBV7-9 with TRBJ1-2; TRBD1 matches at 7 bases. Germline values: CDR1 SEHNR, CDR2 FQNEAQ (reference sequence). CDR3 length: 15 amino acids. V was pared by 5 bases and J by 4 bases, with 10 bases of the junction left unmatched. CDR3 region: CASSDSVRDSYGYTF. Written as DNA, the CDR3 is TGTGCCAGCAGCGACTCGGTTCGGGACAGCTATGGCTACACCTTC.

This chain connects TRBV9 to TRBJ1-1; TRBD1 matches 8 bases. The junction had 3 bases not matched to a gene; V was cut back by 0 bases and J by 2 bases. Germline CDR1 SGDLS, CDR2 YYNGEE. This CDR3 comprises 15 residues. The CDR3 spells CASSVAGQGNTEAFF. Here the CDR3 DNA reads TGTGCCAGCAGCGTAGCCGGACAGGGAAACACTGAAGCTTTCTTT.

V and J are TRBV27 and TRBJ1-1, with D hard to call. Germline-derived CDR1 and CDR2 are MNHEY and SMNVEV (reference sequence). The CDR3 loop spans 13 amino acids. The ends were cut back, 2 bases at V and 7 bases at J, with 11 bases in the middle. The CDR3 here is CASSLTRGSEAFF. The CDR3 coding sequence is TGTGCCAGCAGTTTAACTCGAGGTAGTGAAGCTTTCTTT.

This clone came up once. J is TRBJ2-5 and V is TRBV2; D is ambiguous. Germline-derived CDR1 and CDR2 are SNHLY and FYNNEI. The CDR3 extends over 11 amino acids. The V end was cut by 9 bases, the J end by 1 base, with 6 bases between. This chain's CDR3 is CARETQETQYF. The CDR3 DNA reads TGTGCCAGAGAGACCCAAGAGACCCAGTACTTC. Combining the CDR3 with reference TRBV2 and TRBJ2-5 gives the whole variable domain EPEVTQTPSHQVTQMGQEVILRCVPISNHLYFYWYRQILGQKVEFLVSFYNNEISEKSEIFDDQFSVERPDGSNFTLKIRSTKLEDSAMYFCARETQETQYFGPGTRLLVL.

The rearrangement uses TRBV30 and TRBJ1-6; 10 bases map to TRBD1. CDR1 is GTSNPN, CDR2 SVGIG, per germline (reference sequence). The CDR3 is 15 amino acids. The V gene end was trimmed by 2 bases and the J gene end by 8 bases; junction bases not matched to a gene: 6. The CDR3 bases are TGTGCCTGGAGTTTTCCCGGGACAGGGGATTCACCCCTCCACTTT. As protein: CAWSFPGTGDSPLHF.

The chain couples TRBV9 to TRBJ2-4, with a weak D call TRBD1 (6 bases). The CDR3 has 14 residues. CDR1 SGDLS and CDR2 YYNGEE come from the germline V gene. Trimming pared 5 bases from V and 2 bases from J, leaving 11 bases between. CDR3 protein: CASSIGGTKNIQYF. CDR3 DNA: TGTGCCAGCAGTATAGGGGGTACCAAAAACATTCAGTACTTC.

This chain links TRBV28 with TRBJ2-1; 8 nucleotides agree with TRBD2. The V and J ends lost 6 bases and 4 bases, in that order; junction bases with no gene match: 5. The germline V gene encodes CDR1 MDHEN and CDR2 SYDVKM. This CDR3 comprises 14 residues. CDR3 loop: CASRRSGGYNEQFF. In DNA form, the CDR3 reads TGTGCCAGCAGAAGAAGCGGGGGATACAATGAGCAGTTCTTC.

J is TRBJ1-3 and V is TRBV5-5, with D hard to call. Looked up from germline, CDR1 is SGHKS and CDR2 is YYEKEE (reference sequence). Trimming shortened V by 0 bases and J by 0 bases, and 7 bases separated the two germline ends. This CDR3 is 15 amino acids long. The CDR3 nucleotides are TGTGCCAGCAGCTTGGACGCGGACTCTGGAAACACCATATATTTT. It yields the protein CASSLDADSGNTIYF.

As to this clone: A much larger clone differs by one base, so this may be a read error. The chain couples TRBV27 to TRBJ1-2; the match to TRBD1 covers 9 bases. This CDR3 has 13 amino acids. Germline CDR1 and CDR2: MNHEY and SMNVEV (reference sequence). J lost 4 bases, V lost 5 bases, and 2 bases had no gene match. The CDR3 coding sequence is TGTGCCAGCAGTCGGACAGGGGCCTATGGCTACACCTTC. It is translated as CASSRTGAYGYTF.

V usage is TRBV7-9 and J usage is TRBJ1-6; 8 nucleotides line up with TRBD1. The CDR3 is 14 residues long. The trim removed 5 bases at V and 9 bases at J, leaving 6 bases unmatched. The germline V gene has CDR1 SEHNR and CDR2 FQNEAQ (reference sequence). This CDR3 reads CASSTQGAASPLHF. For the CDR3, the DNA is TGTGCCAGCAGCACCCAGGGGGCAGCTTCACCCCTCCACTTT. Using reference TRBV7-9 and TRBJ1-6 for the parts outside the CDR3, the full variable domain is DTGVSQNPRHKITKRGQNVTFRCDPISEHNRLYWYRQTLGQGPEFLTYFQNEAQLEKSRLLSDRFSAERPKGSFSTLEIQRTEQGDSAMYLCASSTQGAASPLHFGNGTRLTVT.

This CDR3 is CASSYFGSDQPQHF. CDR3 DNA: TGTGCCAGCAGTTACTTCGGCAGCGATCAGCCCCAGCATTTT. The chain carries TRBV6-2 or TRBV6-3 and TRBJ1-5; D call uncertain. CDR3 length: 14 amino acids. Germline assignment: CDR1 MNHEY and CDR2 SVGEGT. The germline V and J ends were trimmed by 1 base and 5 bases, with 9 bases remaining between them.

The sample holds one count of this clone. The gene calls are TRBV30 and TRBJ2-7, with D hard to call. V shed 2 bases and J shed 5 bases, with 7 bases lying between them. The germline CDR1 and CDR2 sequences are GTSNPN and SVGIG (reference sequence). The CDR3 covers 11 residues. The CDR3: CAWSISDEQYF. The CDR3, as DNA: TGTGCCTGGAGTATAAGTGACGAGCAGTACTTC. Full variable domain (missing parts from reference TRBV30 and TRBJ2-7): SQTIHQWPATLVQPVGSPLSLECTVEGTSNPNLYWYRQAAGRGLQLLFYSVGIGQISSEVPQNLSASRPQDRQFILSSKKLLLSDSGFYLCAWSISDEQYFGPGTRLTVT.

This clone has just a few counts. This chain joins TRBV4-2 and TRBJ1-1; D call uncertain. The CDR3 extends over 14 amino acids. V was trimmed by 0 bases and J by 5 bases, leaving 10 bases between them. Germline-derived CDR1 and CDR2 are LGHNA and YNFKEQ. CDR3 region: CASSQDPIETEAFF. CDR3 bases: TGTGCCAGCAGCCAAGATCCCATAGAGACTGAAGCTTTCTTT.

The chain has TRBV4-3 and TRBJ2-7, with 8 positions matching TRBD1. CDR3 length: 15 residues. After removal of 1 base from V and 2 bases from J, the junction contained 4 bases not matched to a gene. Germline V lookup: CDR1 LGHNA, CDR2 YSLEER. CDR3 protein: CASSQGTDRAYEQYF. CDR3 DNA sequence: TGCGCCAGCAGCCAAGGTACGGACAGGGCCTACGAGCAGTACTTC.

This chain uses TRBV9 with TRBJ2-3, with a possible D match to TRBD2 (7 bases). The V gene lost 3 bases and the J gene lost 1 base, with 18 bases spanning the gap. Germline V gene lookup returns CDR1 SGDLS and CDR2 YYNGEE. This CDR3 is 17 amino acids long. The CDR3 is CASSAVGGSGGTDTQYF. The CDR3 DNA is TGTGCCAGCAGCGCCGTAGGGGGGAGCGGGGGCACAGATACGCAGTATTTT.

The chain joins TRBV7-3 to TRBJ1-1; D not resolved. Germline V CDR1 and CDR2: SGHTA, FQGTGA. Deletions cut 2 bases from V and 0 bases from J, with 4 bases between. The CDR3 sequence is 13 residues long. The CDR3 coding sequence is TGTGCCAGCAGCTTAGGTATGAACACTGAAGCTTTCTTT. Protein product: CASSLGMNTEAFF.

The V and J genes are TRBV6-2 or TRBV6-3 and TRBJ1-6; D remains ambiguous. The V end was cut by 0 bases, the J end by 7 bases, with 10 bases between. The CDR3 is made up of 15 amino acids. Germline lookup yields CDR1 MNHEY and CDR2 SVGEGT. Here the CDR3 DNA reads TGTGCCAGCAGTTACTCGACGGGCAGCAATTCACCCCTCCACTTT. Protein sequence: CASSYSTGSNSPLHF.

This chain uses TRBV24-1 with TRBJ2-5; D is undetermined. V lost 1 base to trimming and J lost 7 bases, with 3 bases between them. The CDR3 has 11 residues. Germline V gene data show CDR1 as KGHDR and CDR2 as SFDVKD. Here the CDR3 DNA reads TGTGCCACCAGTGATTTAGTGACCCAGTACTTC. The encoded protein is CATSDLVTQYF.

A few counts support this clone. The chain combines TRBV30 with TRBJ1-6; no firm D call. Germline CDR1 GTSNPN, CDR2 SVGIG (reference sequence). The CDR3 spans 19 residues. The germline V and J ends were trimmed by 8 bases and 7 bases, with 33 bases remaining between them. CDR3 protein: CAHDAQKGRGVQGNSPLHF. CDR3 nucleotides: TGTGCCCACGACGCGCAAAAAGGTCGTGGGGTTCAAGGGAATTCACCCCTCCACTTT.

The DNA for the CDR3 is TGCGCCAGCAGCGGCGACCGAACTTTCTTT. This encodes CASSGDRTFF. The V gene is TRBV5-1, the J gene TRBJ1-1, with D uncertain. This CDR3 has 10 amino acids. Germline CDR1 is SGHRS and CDR2 is YFSETQ. Trimming pared 4 bases from V and 12 bases from J, leaving 10 bases between.

The chain couples TRBV15 to TRBJ2-7; possible D gene TRBD1, 5 bases. Trimming shortened V by 2 bases and J by 6 bases, and 14 bases separated the two germline ends. The CDR3 consists of 14 residues. CDR1 LNHNV and CDR2 YYDKDF come from the germline V gene (reference sequence). The CDR3: CATSRRSREGEQYF. Here the CDR3 DNA reads TGTGCCACCAGCAGAAGATCCAGGGAAGGCGAGCAGTACTTC.

This rearrangement joins TRBV5-6 to TRBJ2-7, with D tentatively TRBD2 (6 bases). Germline values: CDR1 SGHDT, CDR2 YYEEEE. With 3 bases removed from V and 5 bases from J, the gap between germline ends came to 12 bases. CDR3 length equals 13 residues. CDR3 protein: CASSWGGVNEQYF. The CDR3 nucleotides read TGTGCCAGCAGCTGGGGCGGGGTAAACGAGCAGTACTTC.

The V call is TRBV4-3, the J call TRBJ2-1; D is undetermined. Trimming took off 0 bases at V and 2 bases at J, with 8 bases between the two ends. The CDR3 totals 15 residues. Germline lookup yields CDR1 LGHNA and CDR2 YSLEER. The CDR3 DNA is TGCGCCAGCAGCCAAGATTGGGCAGCCTACAATGAGCAGTTCTTC. Translating it yields CASSQDWAAYNEQFF.

The gene calls are TRBV7-2 and TRBJ1-2; 12 nucleotides match TRBD1. Trimming took 5 bases from V and 3 from J; bases not matched to a gene: 4. The CDR3 runs 15 residues. Germline CDR1 and CDR2: SGHTA and FQGNSA. DNA for the CDR3: TGTGCCAGCAGCCTCGGGACAGGGGGCGACTATGGCTACACCTTC. Protein: CASSLGTGGDYGYTF.